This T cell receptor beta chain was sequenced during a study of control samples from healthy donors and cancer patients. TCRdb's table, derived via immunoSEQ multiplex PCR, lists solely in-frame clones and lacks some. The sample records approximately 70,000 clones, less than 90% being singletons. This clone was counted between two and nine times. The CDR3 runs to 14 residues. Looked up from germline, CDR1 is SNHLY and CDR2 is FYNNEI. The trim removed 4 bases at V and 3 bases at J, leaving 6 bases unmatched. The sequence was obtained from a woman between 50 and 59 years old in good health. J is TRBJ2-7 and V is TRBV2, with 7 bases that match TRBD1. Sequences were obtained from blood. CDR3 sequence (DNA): TGTGCCAGCAGTGTTCGACAGGGTTACTACGAGCAGTACTTC. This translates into CASSVRQGYYEQYF.